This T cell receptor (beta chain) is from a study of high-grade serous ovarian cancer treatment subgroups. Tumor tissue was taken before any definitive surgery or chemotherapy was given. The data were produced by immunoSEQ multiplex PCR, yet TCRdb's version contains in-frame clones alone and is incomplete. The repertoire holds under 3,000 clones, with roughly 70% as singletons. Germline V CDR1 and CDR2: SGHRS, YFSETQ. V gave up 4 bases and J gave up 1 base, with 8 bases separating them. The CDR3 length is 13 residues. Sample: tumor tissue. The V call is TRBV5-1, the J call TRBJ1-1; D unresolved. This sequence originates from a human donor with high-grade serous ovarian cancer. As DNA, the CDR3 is TGCGCCAGCAGCCCCCCGGGGAACACTGAAGCTTTCTTT. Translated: CASSPPGNTEAFF.